One T cell receptor (beta chain) is described in this entry. Under the authors' procedure: Estimated nucleated cell counts came from reference gene primer amplification. The protocol was immunoSEQ multiplex PCR, while the TCRdb copy is restricted to in-frame clones and leaves out a portion. D and trimming come from the DNA, and the V and J calls and clone size come from that table. The table has about 260,000 clones, about 88% seen once. This record comes from a study of blood T cell repertoires in COVID-19. Study context: COVID-19 samples collected from the United States, Italy and Spain covered acute and convalescent phases. Nucleic acid was either cDNA or gDNA, and it came from T cells, B-cell-depleted T cells, or PBMCs.

The TCR was taken from a man in his fifties or sixties who had recovered from COVID-19. Sequenced sample: peripheral blood.

The CDR3 reads CAISGGQRSNYGYTF. The CDR3 DNA reads as TGTGCCATCAGTGGGGGACAGAGATCTAACTATGGCTACACCTTC. The gene calls are TRBV10-3 and TRBJ1-2; 7 bases line up with TRBD1. Losses at the gene ends were 4 bases for V and 0 bases for J; bases not matched to a gene: 5. The germline CDR1 and CDR2 sequences are ENHRY and SYGVKD. This CDR3 has 15 amino acids.